This is a list of T cell receptor beta chains from one sample in a study of identical twins. TCRdb ran MiXCR on the 5' RACE reads and lists one entry per CDR3 protein. Among roughly 250,000 distinct CDR3 sequences listed, approximately 7.8% were seen once. These data are also associated with another study on yellow fever vaccine responses in identical twins.

The sequencing input was CD8+ T cells sorted from blood. The receptors shown here come from a woman aged 18 to 35 in good health. Both conserved end residues are part of each CDR3. A D gene is named only where the DNA matches it firmly. A clone size is listed for some rows: how often the clone was seen (once, few, many), or a class if it is expanded.

d_call	clone_size	v_call	j_call	cdr3_aa	cdr3_nt
-	-	TRBV6-2/TRBV6-3	TRBJ2-7	CASSYTWTAYEQYF	TGTGCCAGCAGTTACACTTGGACAGCTTACGAGCAGTACTTC
-	-	TRBV5-5	TRBJ2-5	CASRMVADSRETQYF	TGTGCCAGCAGGATGGTGGCTGACTCTAGGGAGACCCAGTACTTC
TRBD1	-	TRBV2	TRBJ1-3	CASSRPTGISGNTIYF	TGTGCCAGCAGCCGACCGACAGGGATTAGTGGAAACACCATATATTTT
TRBD2	-	TRBV6-4	TRBJ2-1	CASSAGLDLNEQFF	TGTGCCAGCAGTGCCGGACTAGATCTCAATGAGCAGTTCTTC
-	-	TRBV6-5	TRBJ1-2	CASSSPSGYYGYTF	TGTGCCAGCAGTTCCCCGTCCGGTTACTATGGCTACACCTTC
TRBD2	-	TRBV7-9	TRBJ2-1	CASSSVLAGRSNEQFF	TGTGCCAGCAGCTCCGTACTAGCGGGAAGATCCAATGAGCAGTTCTTC
TRBD2	many	TRBV4-1	TRBJ2-2	CASSLKTSGRATGELFF	TGCGCCAGCAGCCTTAAGACTAGCGGGAGGGCTACCGGGGAGCTGTTTTTT
-	many	TRBV29-1	TRBJ2-7	CSVEGVGTPVEQYF	TGCAGCGTTGAGGGGGTCGGGACTCCTGTCGAGCAGTACTTC
TRBD1	-	TRBV7-9	TRBJ2-7	CASSSTDGTDLYEQYF	TGTGCCAGCAGCTCAACCGACGGGACAGACTTGTACGAGCAGTACTTC
-	-	TRBV28	TRBJ2-1	CASTPGLYLYNEQFF	TGTGCCAGCACCCCGGGTCTTTACCTATACAATGAGCAGTTCTTC
-	few	TRBV7-8	TRBJ2-6	CASSLYSGANVLTF	TGTGCCAGCAGCTTATACTCTGGGGCCAACGTCCTGACTTTC
-	-	TRBV27	TRBJ2-1	CASSSRINYNEQFF	TGTGCCAGCAGTTCCCGGATAAATTACAATGAGCAGTTCTTC
-	many	TRBV4-1	TRBJ1-1	CASSRRQFRTEAFF	TGCGCCAGCAGCAGGAGACAGTTCCGCACTGAAGCTTTCTTT
-	few	TRBV27	TRBJ2-3	CASSLRGAGVTDTQYF	TGTGCCAGCAGTTTAAGGGGGGCGGGTGTCACAGATACGCAGTATTTT
TRBD2	many	TRBV6-5	TRBJ2-1	CASSYSSAGGPTSYNEQFF	TGTGCCAGCAGTTACTCGAGTGCGGGAGGGCCAACCTCCTACAATGAGCAGTTCTTC
-	-	TRBV12-3/TRBV12-4	TRBJ1-5	CASSLTDRQPQHF	TGTGCCAGCAGTTTGACGGACAGACAGCCCCAGCATTTT
TRBD1	many	TRBV4-1	TRBJ1-1	CASSPDRRLNTEAFF	TGCGCCAGCAGTCCGGACAGGCGGCTGAACACTGAAGCTTTCTTT
-	many	TRBV13	TRBJ1-1	CASSSGPNTEAFF	TGTGCCAGCAGTTCGGGACCGAACACTGAAGCTTTCTTT